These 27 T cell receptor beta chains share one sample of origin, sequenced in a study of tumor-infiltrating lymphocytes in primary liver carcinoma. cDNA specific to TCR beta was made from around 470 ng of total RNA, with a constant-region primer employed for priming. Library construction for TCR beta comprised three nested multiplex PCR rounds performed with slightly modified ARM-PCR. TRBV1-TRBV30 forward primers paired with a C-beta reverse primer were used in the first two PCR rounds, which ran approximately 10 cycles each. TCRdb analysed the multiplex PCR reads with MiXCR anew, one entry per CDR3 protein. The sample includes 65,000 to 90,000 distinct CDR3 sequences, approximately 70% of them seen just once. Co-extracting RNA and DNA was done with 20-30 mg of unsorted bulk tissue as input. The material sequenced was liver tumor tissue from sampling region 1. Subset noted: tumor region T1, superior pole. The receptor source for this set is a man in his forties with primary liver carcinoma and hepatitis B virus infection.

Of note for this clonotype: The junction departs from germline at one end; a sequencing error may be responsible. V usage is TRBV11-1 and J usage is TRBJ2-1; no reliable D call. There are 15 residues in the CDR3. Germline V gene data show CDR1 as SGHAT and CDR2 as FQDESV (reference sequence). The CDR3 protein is CASSLVLGPYNEQFF. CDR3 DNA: TGTGCCAGCAGCTTAGTGTTGGGCCCCTACAATGAGCAGTTCTTT.

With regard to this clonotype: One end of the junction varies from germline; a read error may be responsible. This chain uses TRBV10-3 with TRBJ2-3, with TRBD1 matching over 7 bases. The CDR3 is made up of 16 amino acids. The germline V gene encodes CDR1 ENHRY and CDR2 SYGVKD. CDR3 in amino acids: CTISESTGVPTDTQYF. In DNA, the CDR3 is TGTACCATCAGTGAGTCTACAGGGGTTCCCACAGATACGCAATATTTT.

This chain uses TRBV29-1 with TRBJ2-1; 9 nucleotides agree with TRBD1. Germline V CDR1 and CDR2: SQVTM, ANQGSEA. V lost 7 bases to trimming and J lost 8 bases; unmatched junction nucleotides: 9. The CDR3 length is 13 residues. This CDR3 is CSGLRQGVDEQFF. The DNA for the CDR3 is TGCAGCGGATTGCGACAGGGGGTGGATGAGCAGTTCTTC.

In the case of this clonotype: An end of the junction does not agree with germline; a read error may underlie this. CDR3 protein: CAWSPPPRLAQIYEHYF. In DNA, the CDR3 is TGTGCCTGGAGTCCACCTCCTCGACTAGCGCAGATCTACGAGCATTACTTC. The chain is built from TRBV30 and TRBJ2-7; 8 nucleotides line up with TRBD2. CDR1 and CDR2 from the germline V gene are GTSNPN and SVGIG (reference sequence). The CDR3 totals 17 residues.

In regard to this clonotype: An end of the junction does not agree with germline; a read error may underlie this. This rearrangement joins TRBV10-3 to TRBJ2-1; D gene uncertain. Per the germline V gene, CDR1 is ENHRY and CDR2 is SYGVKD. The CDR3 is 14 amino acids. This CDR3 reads CAINESRAVDEQFF. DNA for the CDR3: TGTGCCATCAATGAGTCTAGGGCGGTAGATGAGCAGTTCTTC.

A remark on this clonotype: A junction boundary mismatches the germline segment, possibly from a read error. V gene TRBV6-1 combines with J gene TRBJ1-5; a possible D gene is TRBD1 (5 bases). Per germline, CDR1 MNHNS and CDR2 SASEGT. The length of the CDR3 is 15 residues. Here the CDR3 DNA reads TGTGCCACCCTCTCTCAGGGAGGTAGCAGTCAGCCCCAGCATTTT. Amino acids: CATLSQGGSSQPQHF.

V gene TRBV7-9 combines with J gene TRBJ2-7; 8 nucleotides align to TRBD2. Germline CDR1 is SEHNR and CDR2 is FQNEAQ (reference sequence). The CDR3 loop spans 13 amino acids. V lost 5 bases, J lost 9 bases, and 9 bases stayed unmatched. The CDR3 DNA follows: TGTGCCAGCAGCATGGGGACTAGATCAGTGCAGTACTTC. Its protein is CASSMGTRSVQYF. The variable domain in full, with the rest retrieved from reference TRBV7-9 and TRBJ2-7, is DTGVSQNPRHKITKRGQNVTFRCDPISEHNRLYWYRQTLGQGPEFLTYFQNEAQLEKSRLLSDRFSAERPKGSFSTLEIQRTEQGDSAMYLCASSMGTRSVQYFGPGTRLTVT.

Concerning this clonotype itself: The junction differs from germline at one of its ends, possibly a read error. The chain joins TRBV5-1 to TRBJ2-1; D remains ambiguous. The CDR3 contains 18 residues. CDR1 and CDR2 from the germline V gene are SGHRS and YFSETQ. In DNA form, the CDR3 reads TGCGCCAGCAGCCCGCTTACGGGCGGCGGTAGCTCCTACAATGAGGAGTTCTTC. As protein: CASSPLTGGGSSYNEEFF.

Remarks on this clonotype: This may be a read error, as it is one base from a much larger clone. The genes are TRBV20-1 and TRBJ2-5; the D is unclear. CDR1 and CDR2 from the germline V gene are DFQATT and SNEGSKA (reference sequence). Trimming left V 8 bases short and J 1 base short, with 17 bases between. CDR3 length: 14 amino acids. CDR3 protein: CSPSLGHGQETQYF. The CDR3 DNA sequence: TGCAGTCCAAGTTTAGGGCATGGCCAAGAGACCCAGTACTTC.

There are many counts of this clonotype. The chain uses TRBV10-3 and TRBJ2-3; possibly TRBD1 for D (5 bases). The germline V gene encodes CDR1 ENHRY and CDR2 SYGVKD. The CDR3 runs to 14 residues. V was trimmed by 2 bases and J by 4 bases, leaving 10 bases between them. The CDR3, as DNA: TGTGCCATCAGTGAGGCCCCAGGGCCAGATACGCAGTATTTT. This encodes CAISEAPGPDTQYF.

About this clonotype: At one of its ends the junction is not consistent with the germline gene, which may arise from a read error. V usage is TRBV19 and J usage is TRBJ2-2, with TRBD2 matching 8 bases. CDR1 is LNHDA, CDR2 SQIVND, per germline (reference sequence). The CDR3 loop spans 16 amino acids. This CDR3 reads CACSNVELAESGELFF. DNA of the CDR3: TGTGCCTGTAGCAATGTGGAACTAGCGGAGTCCGGGGAGCTGTTTTTT.

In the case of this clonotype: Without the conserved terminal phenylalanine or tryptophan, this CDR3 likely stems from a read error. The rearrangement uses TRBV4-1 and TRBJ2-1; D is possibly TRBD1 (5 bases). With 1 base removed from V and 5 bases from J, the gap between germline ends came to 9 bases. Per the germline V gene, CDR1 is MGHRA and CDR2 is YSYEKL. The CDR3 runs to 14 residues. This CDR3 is CASSQAPRDNEQFI. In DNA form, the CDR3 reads TGCGCCAGCAGCCAAGCTCCCAGGGACAATGAGCAGTTCATC.

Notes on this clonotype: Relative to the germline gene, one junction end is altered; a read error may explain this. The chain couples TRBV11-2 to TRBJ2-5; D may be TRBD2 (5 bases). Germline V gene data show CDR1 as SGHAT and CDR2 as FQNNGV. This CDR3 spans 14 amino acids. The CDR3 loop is CASRPTGILLSQYF. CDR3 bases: TGTGCCAGCAGACCGACGGGGATATTATTGTCCCAATACTTC.

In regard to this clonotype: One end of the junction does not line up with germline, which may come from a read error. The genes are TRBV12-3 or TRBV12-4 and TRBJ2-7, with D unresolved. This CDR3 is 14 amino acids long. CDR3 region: CASRLDSRSYEQYF. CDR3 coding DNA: TGCGCCAGCAGACTCGACTCCAGATCCTACGAGCAGTACTTC.

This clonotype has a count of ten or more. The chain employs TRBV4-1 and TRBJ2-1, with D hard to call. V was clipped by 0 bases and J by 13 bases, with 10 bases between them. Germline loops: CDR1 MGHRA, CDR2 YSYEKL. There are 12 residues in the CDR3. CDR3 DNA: TGCGCCAGCAGCCAAGAGGGGAATCAACAGTTCTTC. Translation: CASSQEGNQQFF.

CDR3 coding DNA: TGTGCCAGCAGTTCCCCGCTAGCGGGAGGTTTACACTCCTGTGAGCAGTACTTC. It codes for CASSSPLAGGLHSCEQYF. The chain is built from TRBV6-2 or TRBV6-3 and TRBJ2-7, with 11 bases aligning to TRBD2. V lost 4 bases and J lost 7; bases outside the gene matches: 18. The CDR3 length is 18 residues. The germline V gene encodes CDR1 MNHEY and CDR2 SVGEGT.

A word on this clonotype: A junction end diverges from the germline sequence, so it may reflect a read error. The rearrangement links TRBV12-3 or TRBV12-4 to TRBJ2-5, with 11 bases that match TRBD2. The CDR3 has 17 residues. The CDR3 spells CASSFPRGLAGKETQNF. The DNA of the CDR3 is TGCGCCAGCAGTTTCCCCCGAGGACTAGCGGGCAAAGAGACCCAGAACTTC.

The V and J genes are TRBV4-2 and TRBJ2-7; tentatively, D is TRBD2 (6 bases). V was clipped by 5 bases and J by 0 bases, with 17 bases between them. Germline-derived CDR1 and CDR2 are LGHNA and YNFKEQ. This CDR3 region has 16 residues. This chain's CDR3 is CASSELTGGSSYEQYF. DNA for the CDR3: TGTGCCAGCAGCGAACTAACTGGAGGGTCCTCCTACGAGCAGTACTTC.

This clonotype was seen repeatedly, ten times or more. The CDR3 sequence is CSVDRSSGSGEQYF. The CDR3, as DNA: TGCAGCGTTGATCGCTCTAGCGGGAGTGGCGAGCAGTACTTC. The chain couples TRBV29-1 to TRBJ2-7; TRBD2 matches at 10 bases. The V gene's germline CDR1 is SQVTM and CDR2 ANQGSEA. This CDR3 is 14 amino acids long. V shed 3 bases and J 6 bases; nucleotides not matched to a gene: 8.

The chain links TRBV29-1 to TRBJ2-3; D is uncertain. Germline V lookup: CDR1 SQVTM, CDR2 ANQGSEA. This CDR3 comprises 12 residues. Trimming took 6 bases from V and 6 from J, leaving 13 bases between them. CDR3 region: CSVAGKGDTQYF. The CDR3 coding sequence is TGCAGCGTCGCAGGTAAAGGGGATACGCAGTATTTT.

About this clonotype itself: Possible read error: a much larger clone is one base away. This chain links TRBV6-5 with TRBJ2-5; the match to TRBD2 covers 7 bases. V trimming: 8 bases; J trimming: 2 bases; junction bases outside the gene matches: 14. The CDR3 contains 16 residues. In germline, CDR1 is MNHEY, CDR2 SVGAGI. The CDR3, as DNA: TGTGCCAGCGGGCGGTGGGAGGGTGGGGCACAAGAGACCCAGTACTTC. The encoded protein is CASGRWEGGAQETQYF.

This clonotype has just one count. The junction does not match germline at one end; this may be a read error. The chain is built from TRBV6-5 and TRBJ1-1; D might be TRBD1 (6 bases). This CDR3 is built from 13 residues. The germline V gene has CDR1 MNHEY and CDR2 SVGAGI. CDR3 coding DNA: TGTGCCAGCAGTTCTTCAGGGGACACTCAAGCTGTCTTT. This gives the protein CASSSSGDTQAVF.

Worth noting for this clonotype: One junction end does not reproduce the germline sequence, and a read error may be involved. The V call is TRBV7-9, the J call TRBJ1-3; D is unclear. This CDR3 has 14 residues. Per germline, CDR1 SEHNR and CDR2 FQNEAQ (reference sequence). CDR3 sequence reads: CASSLAPAGNTTYF. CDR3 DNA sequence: TGTGCCAGCAGCTTAGCTCCAGCTGGAAACACCACATATTTT.

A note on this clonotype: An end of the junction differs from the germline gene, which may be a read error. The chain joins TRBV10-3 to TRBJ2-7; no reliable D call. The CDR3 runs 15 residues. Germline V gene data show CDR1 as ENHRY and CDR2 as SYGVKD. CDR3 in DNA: TGTGCCATCAATGAGTACGGCAGGTGGCTGAACGAGCAGTACTTC. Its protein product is CAINEYGRWLNEQYF.

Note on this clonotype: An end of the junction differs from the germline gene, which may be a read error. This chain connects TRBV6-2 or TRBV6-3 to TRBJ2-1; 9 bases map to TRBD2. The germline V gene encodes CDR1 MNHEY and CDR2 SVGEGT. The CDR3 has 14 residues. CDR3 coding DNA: TGTGCCGTAGCGGGGGAGGACTCCTACAATGAGCGGTTCTTC. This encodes CAVAGEDSYNERFF.

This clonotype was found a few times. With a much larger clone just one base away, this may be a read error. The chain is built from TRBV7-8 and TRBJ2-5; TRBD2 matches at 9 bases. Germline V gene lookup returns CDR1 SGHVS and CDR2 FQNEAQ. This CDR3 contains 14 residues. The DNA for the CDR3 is TGTGTCAGCAGCCAATTAGCGGGAGTAGAGACCCAGTACTTC. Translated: CVSSQLAGVETQYF.

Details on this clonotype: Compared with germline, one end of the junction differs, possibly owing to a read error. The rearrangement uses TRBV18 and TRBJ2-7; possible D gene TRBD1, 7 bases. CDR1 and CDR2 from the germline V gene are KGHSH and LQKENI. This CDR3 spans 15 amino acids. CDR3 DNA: TGTGCCAGCTCACGGGGCGGGACAGCAAACTACGAACAGTACTTC. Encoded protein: CASSRGGTANYEQYF. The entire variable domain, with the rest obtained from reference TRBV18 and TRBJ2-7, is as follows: NAGVMQNPRHLVRRRGQEARLRCSPMKGHSHVYWYRQLPEEGLKFMVYLQKENIIDESGMPKERFSAEFPKEGPSILRIQQVVRGDSAAYFCASSRGGTANYEQYFGPGTRLTVT.